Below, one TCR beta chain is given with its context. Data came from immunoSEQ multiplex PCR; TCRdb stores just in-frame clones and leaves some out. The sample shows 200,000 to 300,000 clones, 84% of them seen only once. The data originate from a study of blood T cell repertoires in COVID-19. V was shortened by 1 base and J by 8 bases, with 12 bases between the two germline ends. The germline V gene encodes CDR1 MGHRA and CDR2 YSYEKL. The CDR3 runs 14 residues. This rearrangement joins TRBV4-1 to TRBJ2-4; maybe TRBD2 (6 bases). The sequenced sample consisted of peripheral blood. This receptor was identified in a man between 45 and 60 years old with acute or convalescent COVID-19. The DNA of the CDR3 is TGCGCCAGCAGCCAAGTGTTCGGGAGTGACATTCAGTACTTC. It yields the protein CASSQVFGSDIQYF.